This T cell receptor beta chain originates from a study of blood T cell repertoires in COVID-19 (TCRdb year 2020). At the level of the whole study: Samples covering the acute and convalescent phases of COVID-19 were provided by collaborators in the United States, Italy and Spain. The dataset comprised deeply sampled blood TCRbeta repertoires from subjects exposed to, actively infected with, or recovered from COVID-19. HLA class I and class II types, where available, came from metadata supplied by the sample provider rather than from assay-based typing. Samples were obtained from the ongoing ImmuneRACE study (first 160 participants) and from over a thousand subjects provided by 6 global collaborators. The repertoires were made available in a free public database intended to serve as a resource for research on the immune response to SARS-CoV-2. The sample metadata nearly always contained a de-identified subject ID, COVID-19 status, age in years and sex. The material from the prospective study consisted of cDNA or gDNA derived from T cells, B-cell-depleted T cells, or PBMCs. What the research found in general, with its limitations: The quantity of clinical and demographic metadata differed by source and by participant and was supplied without curation.

V and J are truncated by 4 bases and 1 base respectively, leaving an intervening sequence of 8 bases. Taken from cysteine to phenylalanine, the CDR3 has 13 residues. Of all the DNA, just the CDR3 is kept, 39 bases in frame from base 1. Reading the germline V gene (reference sequence) gives CDR1 MNHEY and CDR2 SMNVEV. On this clone itself: Its cognate antigen has yet to be identified. Nothing much larger sits one base from this clone, and base qualities are not available.

TCRbeta CDR3 regions were amplified from genomic DNA using the immunoSEQ Assay, a bias-controlled multiplex PCR. The source study handled its data this way. Within the assay, amplification of reference gene primers was used to estimate how many nucleated cells each sample contained. Sequence reads were collapsed and filtered to measure the absolute abundance of every unique TCRbeta CDR3 rearrangement. For each sample, productive Simpson clonality was calculated as the square root of Simpson's diversity index across productive rearrangements. Here the immuneACCESS table is served through TCRdb, limited to in-frame sequences with V and J called. Missing clones are a known gap in these copies; in checked studies unresolved V genes cover under half, and the rest lacks a known reason. V, J and clone size reflect that table, while D and trimming were determined from the DNA. The sample table lists about 240,000 clones, about nine tenths of them with a count of one. The ten largest clones capture just over 7% of the sample.

Another Seattle source contributed samples from volunteer blood donors who had recovered from COVID-19. Whole blood was collected in K2EDTA tubes by collaborating institutions according to the institutions' own protocols. For TCRbeta analysis, collaborator samples were shipped as frozen whole blood, as isolated PBMCs, or as DNA extracted from either sample type. This TCR was sampled from a man aged 55 to 70 who had recovered from COVID-19. The chain was built from TRBV27 and TRBJ2-7, with an unclear D gene assignment. The material sequenced was peripheral blood. The CDR3 loop reads CASSSLNSYEQYF. At the DNA level, the sequence is TGTGCCAGCAGTTCGCTAAATTCCTACGAGCAGTACTTC.